Listed below are T cell receptor beta chains from one sample, sequenced in a study of memory CD4+ T cells and cytomegalovirus serostatus. Method: immunoSEQ multiplex PCR; TCRdb's copy keeps in-frame clones and lacks some. The sample lists some 95,000 clones; approximately 80% were seen once. Sequencing used memory CD4+ T cells from blood. Every receptor here comes from an adult in good health and CMV-seropositive. Both conserved end residues are part of each CDR3. The order of the fields is J gene, V gene, CDR3 protein.

TRBJ2-3 TRBV4-2 CASSQEGQGRDTQYF
TRBJ2-7 TRBV5-6 CASSLETIPPYEQYF
TRBJ2-4 TRBV4-3 CASSQDFPPGQIQYF
TRBJ2-7 TRBV5-1 CASSWKDKSEQYF
TRBJ1-5 TRBV10-1 CASSEPFGPQHF
TRBJ1-1 TRBV21-1 CASSYNRDTEAFF
TRBJ2-7 TRBV5-4 CASSADRIIYEQYF
TRBJ1-2 TRBV4-1 CASSQVDSPKTGYTF
TRBJ1-5 TRBV5-1 CASSRDRDQPQHF
TRBJ1-4 TRBV9 CASSVGAQGWGAGEKLFF
TRBJ2-2 TRBV19 CASSIVAGASGELFF
TRBJ2-3 TRBV11-3 CASSPGLAGYLDTQYF